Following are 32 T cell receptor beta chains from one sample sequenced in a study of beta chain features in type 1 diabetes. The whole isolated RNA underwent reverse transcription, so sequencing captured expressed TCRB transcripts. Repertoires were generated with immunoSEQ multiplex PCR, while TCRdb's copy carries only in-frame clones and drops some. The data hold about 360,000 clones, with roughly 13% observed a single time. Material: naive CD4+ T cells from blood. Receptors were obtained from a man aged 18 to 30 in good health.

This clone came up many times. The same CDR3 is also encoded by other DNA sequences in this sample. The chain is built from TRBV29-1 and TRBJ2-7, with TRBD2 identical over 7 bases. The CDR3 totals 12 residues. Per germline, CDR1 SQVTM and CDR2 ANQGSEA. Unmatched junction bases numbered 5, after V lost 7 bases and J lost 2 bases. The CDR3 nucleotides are TGCAGCGCGAGGGAGGGGACCTACGAGCAGTACTTC. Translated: CSAREGTYEQYF.

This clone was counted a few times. The CDR3 DNA follows: TGTGCCAGCACCCCCGGCAGGGCGAGTCAGCCCCAGCATTTT. Residues: CASTPGRASQPQHF. J is TRBJ1-5 and V is TRBV6-6, with D possibly being TRBD1 (5 bases). V lost 7 bases and J 6 bases, leaving 16 bases between the germline ends. The germline V gene has CDR1 MNHNY and CDR2 SVGAGI (reference sequence). The CDR3 extends over 14 amino acids.

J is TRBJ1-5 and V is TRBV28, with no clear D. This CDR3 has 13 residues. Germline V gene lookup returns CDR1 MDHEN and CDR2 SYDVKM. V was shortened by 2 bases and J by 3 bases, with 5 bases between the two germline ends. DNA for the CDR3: TGTGCCAGCAGTTTACCCCTCAATCAGCCCCAGCATTTT. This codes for CASSLPLNQPQHF.

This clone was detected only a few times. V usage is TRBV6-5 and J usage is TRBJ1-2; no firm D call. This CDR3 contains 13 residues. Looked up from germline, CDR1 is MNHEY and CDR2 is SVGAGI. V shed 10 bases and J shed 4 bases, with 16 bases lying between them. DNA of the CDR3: TGTGCCACCAACGGTATGGAGGGCTATGGCTACACCTTC. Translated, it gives CATNGMEGYGYTF.

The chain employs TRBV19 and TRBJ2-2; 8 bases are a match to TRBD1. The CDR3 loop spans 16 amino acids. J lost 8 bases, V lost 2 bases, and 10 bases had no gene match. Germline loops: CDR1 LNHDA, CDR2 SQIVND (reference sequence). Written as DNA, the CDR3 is TGTGCCAGTAGTATACAGGGGGCGCGGGATTCGGGGGAGCTGTTTTTT. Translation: CASSIQGARDSGELFF.

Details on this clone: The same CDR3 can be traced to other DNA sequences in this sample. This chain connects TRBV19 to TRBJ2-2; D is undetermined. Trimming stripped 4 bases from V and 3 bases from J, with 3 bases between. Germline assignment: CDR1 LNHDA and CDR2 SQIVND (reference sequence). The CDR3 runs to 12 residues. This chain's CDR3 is CASSTYTGELFF. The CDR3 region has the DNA TGTGCCAGTAGTACTTACACCGGGGAGCTGTTTTTT.

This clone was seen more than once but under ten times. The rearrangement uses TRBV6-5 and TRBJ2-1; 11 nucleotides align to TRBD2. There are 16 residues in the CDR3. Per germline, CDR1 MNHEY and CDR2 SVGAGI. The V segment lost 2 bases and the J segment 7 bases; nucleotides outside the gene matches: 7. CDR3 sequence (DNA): TGTGCCAGCAGTTACATAGCGGGAGGGTCAGGGAATGAGCAGTTCTTC. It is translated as CASSYIAGGSGNEQFF.

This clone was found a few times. This CDR3 reads CAISEQLAGGRDTQYF. For the CDR3, the DNA is TGTGCCATCAGTGAGCAGCTAGCGGGAGGACGGGATACGCAGTATTTT. V gene TRBV10-3 combines with J gene TRBJ2-3; TRBD2 matches 11 bases. CDR3 size: 16 residues. Germline lookup yields CDR1 ENHRY and CDR2 SYGVKD. V lost 2 bases and J lost 6; bases outside the gene matches: 7.

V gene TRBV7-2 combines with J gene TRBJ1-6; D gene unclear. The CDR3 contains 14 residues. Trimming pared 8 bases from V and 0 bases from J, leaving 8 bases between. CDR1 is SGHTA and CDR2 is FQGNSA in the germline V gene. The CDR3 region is CASGRGSYNSPLHF. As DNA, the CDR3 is TGTGCCAGCGGGCGGGGCTCCTATAATTCACCCCTCCACTTT. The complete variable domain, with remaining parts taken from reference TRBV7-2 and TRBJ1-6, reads GAGVSQSPSNKVTEKGKDVELRCDPISGHTALYWYRQSLGQGLEFLIYFQGNSAPDKSGLPSDRFSAERTGGSVSTLTIQRTQQEDSAVYLCASGRGSYNSPLHFGNGTRLTVT.

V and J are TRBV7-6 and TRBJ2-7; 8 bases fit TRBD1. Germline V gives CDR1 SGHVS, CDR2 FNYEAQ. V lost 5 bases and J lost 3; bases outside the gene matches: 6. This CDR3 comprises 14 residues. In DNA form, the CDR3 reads TGTGCCAGCAGCACTAGACAGGGGAACTACGAGCAGTACTTC. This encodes CASSTRQGNYEQYF.

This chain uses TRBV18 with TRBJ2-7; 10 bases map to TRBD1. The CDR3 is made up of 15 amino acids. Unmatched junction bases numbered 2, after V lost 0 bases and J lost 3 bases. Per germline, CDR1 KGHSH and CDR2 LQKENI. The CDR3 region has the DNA TGTGCCAGCTCACCACCGGGACAGGGGATCTACGAGCAGTACTTC. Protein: CASSPPGQGIYEQYF.

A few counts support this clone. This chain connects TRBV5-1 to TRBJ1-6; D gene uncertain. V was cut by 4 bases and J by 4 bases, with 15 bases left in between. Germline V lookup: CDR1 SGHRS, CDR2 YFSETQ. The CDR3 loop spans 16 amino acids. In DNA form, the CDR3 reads TGCGCCAGCAGCCCCGACACGGGATCATATAATTCACCCCTCCACTTT. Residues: CASSPDTGSYNSPLHF.

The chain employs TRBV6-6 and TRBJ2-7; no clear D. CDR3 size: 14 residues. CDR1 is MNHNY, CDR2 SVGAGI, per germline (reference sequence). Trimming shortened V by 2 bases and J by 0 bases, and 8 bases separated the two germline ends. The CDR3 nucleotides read TGTGCCAGCAGTTACACCGGGTTCTCCTACGAGCAGTACTTC. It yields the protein CASSYTGFSYEQYF.

The CDR3 bases are TGTGCCAGCAGCTTACGCGGGGGGAGTGCAGATACGCAGTATTTT. Its translation is CASSLRGGSADTQYF. This sequence joins TRBV13 and TRBJ2-3; TRBD2 aligns across 8 bases. J was trimmed by 4 bases and V by 2 bases; bases with no gene match: 5. From germline, CDR1 is PRHDT and CDR2 FYEKMQ (reference sequence). This CDR3 region has 15 residues. Together with reference TRBV13 and TRBJ2-3, the CDR3 gives the full variable domain: AAGVIQSPRHLIKEKRETATLKCYPIPRHDTVYWYQQGPGQDPQFLISFYEKMQSDKGSIPDRFSAQQFSDYHSELNMSSLELGDSALYFCASSLRGGSADTQYFGPGTRLTVL.

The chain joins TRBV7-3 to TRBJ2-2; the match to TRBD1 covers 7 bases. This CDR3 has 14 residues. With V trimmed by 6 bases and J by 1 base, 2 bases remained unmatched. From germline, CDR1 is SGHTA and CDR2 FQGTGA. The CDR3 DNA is TGTGCCAGCAGGCGACAGGGGAACACCGGGGAGCTGTTTTTT. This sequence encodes CASRRQGNTGELFF.

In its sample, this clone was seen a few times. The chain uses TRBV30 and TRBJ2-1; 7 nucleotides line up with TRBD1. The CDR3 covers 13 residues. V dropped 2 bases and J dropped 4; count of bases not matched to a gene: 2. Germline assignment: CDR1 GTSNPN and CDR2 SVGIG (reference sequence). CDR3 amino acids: CAWSPQGYNEQFF. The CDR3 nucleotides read TGTGCCTGGAGTCCACAGGGGTACAATGAGCAGTTCTTC.

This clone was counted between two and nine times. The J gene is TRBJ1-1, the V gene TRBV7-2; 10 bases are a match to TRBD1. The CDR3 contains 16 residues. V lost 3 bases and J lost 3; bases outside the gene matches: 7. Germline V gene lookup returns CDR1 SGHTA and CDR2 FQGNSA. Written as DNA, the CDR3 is TGTGCCAGCAGCTTGACAGGGGGCACCGGGGACACTGAAGCTTTCTTT. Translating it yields CASSLTGGTGDTEAFF.

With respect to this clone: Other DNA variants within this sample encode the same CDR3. The CDR3 nucleotides are TGTGCCAGCAGCCCCGACAGAAACTATGGCTACACCTTC. Translation gives CASSPDRNYGYTF. The V call is TRBV7-2, the J call TRBJ1-2, with D possibly being TRBD1 (5 bases). The CDR3 is 13 amino acids. Trimming removed 5 bases at V and 2 bases at J, with 9 bases between. The germline V gene encodes CDR1 SGHTA and CDR2 FQGNSA. Filled out from reference TRBV7-2 and TRBJ1-2, the complete variable domain reads GAGVSQSPSNKVTEKGKDVELRCDPISGHTALYWYRQSLGQGLEFLIYFQGNSAPDKSGLPSDRFSAERTGGSVSTLTIQRTQQEDSAVYLCASSPDRNYGYTFGSGTRLTVV.

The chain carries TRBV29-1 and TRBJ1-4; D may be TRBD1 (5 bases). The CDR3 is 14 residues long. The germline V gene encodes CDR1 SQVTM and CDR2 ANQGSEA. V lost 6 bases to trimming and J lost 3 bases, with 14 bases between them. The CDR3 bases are TGCAGCGTCCACAAATCGGGGGCTAATGAAAAACTGTTTTTT. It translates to CSVHKSGANEKLFF.

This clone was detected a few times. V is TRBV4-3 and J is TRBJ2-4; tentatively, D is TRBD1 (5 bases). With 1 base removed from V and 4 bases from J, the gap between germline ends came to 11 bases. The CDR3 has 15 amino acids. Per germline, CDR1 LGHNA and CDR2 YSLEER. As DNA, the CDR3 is TGCGCCAGCAGCCAAGCCCAGGGAATTAAAAACATTCAGTACTTC. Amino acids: CASSQAQGIKNIQYF.

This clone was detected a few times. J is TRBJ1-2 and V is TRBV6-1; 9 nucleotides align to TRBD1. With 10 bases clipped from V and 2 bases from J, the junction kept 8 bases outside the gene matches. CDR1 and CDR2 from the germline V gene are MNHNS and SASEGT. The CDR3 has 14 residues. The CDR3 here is CATTGGGENYGYTF. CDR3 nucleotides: TGTGCCACAACAGGGGGCGGTGAGAACTATGGCTACACCTTC.

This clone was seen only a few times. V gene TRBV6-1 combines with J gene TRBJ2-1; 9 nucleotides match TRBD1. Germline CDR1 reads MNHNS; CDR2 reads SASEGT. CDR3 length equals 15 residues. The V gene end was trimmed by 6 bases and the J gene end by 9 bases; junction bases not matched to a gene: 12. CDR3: CASRRTGAIVSEQFF. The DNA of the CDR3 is TGTGCCAGCAGGCGGACAGGGGCAATCGTTAGTGAGCAGTTCTTC.

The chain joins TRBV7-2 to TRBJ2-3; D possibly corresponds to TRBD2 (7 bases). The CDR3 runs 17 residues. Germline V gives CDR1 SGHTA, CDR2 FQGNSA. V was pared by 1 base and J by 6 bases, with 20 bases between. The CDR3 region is CASSLELGGRGLDTQYF. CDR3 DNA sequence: TGTGCCAGCAGCTTAGAGTTGGGGGGGCGCGGGTTGGATACGCAGTATTTT.

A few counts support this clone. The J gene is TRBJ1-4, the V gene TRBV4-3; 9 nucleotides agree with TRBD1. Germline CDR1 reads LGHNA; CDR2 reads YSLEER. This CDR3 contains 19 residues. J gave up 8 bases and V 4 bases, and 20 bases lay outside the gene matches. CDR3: CASSRGDRADFGTGEKLFF. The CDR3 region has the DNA TGCGCCAGCAGCCGAGGGGACAGGGCGGACTTCGGAACGGGCGAAAAACTGTTTTTT.

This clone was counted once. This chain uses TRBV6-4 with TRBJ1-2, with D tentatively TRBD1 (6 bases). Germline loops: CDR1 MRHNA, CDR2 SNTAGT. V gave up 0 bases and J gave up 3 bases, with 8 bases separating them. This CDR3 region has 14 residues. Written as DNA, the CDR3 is TGTGCCAGCAGTGACTCGGCAGGGGACTATGGCTACACCTTC. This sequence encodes CASSDSAGDYGYTF.

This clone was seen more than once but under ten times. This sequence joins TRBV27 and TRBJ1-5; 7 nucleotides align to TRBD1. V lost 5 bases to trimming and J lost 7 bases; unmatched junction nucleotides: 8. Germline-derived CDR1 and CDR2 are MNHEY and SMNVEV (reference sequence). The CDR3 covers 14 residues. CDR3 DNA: TGTGCCAGCAGTAACACAGGGGCGGTACAGCCCCAGCATTTT. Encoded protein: CASSNTGAVQPQHF.

CDR3 coding DNA: TGTGCCAGCAGCCCGGCCTTCGGGGGTTTGAACACTGAAGCTTTCTTT. It translates to CASSPAFGGLNTEAFF. This chain links TRBV28 with TRBJ1-1, with TRBD1 as a possible D gene (5 bases). Germline CDR1 reads MDHEN; CDR2 reads SYDVKM. The ends were cut back, 6 bases at V and 0 bases at J, with 17 bases in the middle. This CDR3 spans 16 amino acids.

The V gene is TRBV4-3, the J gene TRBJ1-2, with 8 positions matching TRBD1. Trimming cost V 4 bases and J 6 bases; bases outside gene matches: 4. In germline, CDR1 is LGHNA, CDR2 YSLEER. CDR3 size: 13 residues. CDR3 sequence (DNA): TGCGCCAGCAGCCGACAGGGGTCGGATGGCTACACCTTC. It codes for CASSRQGSDGYTF.

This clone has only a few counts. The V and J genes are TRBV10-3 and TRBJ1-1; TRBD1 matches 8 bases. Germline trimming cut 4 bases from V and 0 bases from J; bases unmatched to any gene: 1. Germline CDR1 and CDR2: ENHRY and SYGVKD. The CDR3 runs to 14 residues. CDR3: CAISVGQVNTEAFF. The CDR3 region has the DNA TGTGCCATCAGTGTGGGACAGGTGAACACTGAAGCTTTCTTT.

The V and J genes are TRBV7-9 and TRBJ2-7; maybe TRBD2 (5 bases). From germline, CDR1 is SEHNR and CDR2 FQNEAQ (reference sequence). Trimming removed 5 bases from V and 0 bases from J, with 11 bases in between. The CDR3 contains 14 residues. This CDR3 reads CASSPSGSSYEQYF. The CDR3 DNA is TGTGCCAGCAGCCCCAGCGGAAGCTCCTACGAGCAGTACTTC. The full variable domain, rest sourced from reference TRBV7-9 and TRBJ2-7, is DTGVSQNPRHKITKRGQNVTFRCDPISEHNRLYWYRQTLGQGPEFLTYFQNEAQLEKSRLLSDRFSAERPKGSFSTLEIQRTEQGDSAMYLCASSPSGSSYEQYFGPGTRLTVT.

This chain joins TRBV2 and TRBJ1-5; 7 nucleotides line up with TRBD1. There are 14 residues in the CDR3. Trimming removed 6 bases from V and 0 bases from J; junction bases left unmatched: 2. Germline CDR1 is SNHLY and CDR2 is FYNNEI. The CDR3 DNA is TGTGCCAGCAGGGGGACAGCTAGCAATCAGCCCCAGCATTTT. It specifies CASRGTASNQPQHF.

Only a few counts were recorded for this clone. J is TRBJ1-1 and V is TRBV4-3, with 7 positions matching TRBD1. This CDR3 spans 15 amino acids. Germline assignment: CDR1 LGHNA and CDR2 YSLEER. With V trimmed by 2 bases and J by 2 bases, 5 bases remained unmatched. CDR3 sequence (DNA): TGCGCCAGCAGCCAACAGAGACAGGGCAACACTGAAGCTTTCTTT. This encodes CASSQQRQGNTEAFF.